The next 6 T cell receptor beta chains were all read from a single sample in a study of blood T cell repertoires in COVID-19. Some clones are missing from TCRdb's copy, which holds only in-frame ones; the method was immunoSEQ multiplex PCR. The table lists under 200,000 clones, less than 90% of them singletons. The sequenced sample consisted of PBMCs or T cells enriched from blood (not recorded which). These receptors were taken from a woman aged 50 to 65 who had recovered from COVID-19.

This clone was seen more than once but under ten times. Other DNA sequences in the same sample also yield this CDR3. The chain employs TRBV29-1 and TRBJ1-2; D perhaps matches TRBD1 (5 bases). Trimming pared 5 bases from V and 6 bases from J, leaving 7 bases between. Germline-derived CDR1 and CDR2 are SQVTM and ANQGSEA. The CDR3 consists of 10 residues. CDR3 sequence: CSVQGNGYTF. The CDR3 nucleotides are TGCAGCGTTCAGGGAAATGGCTACACCTTC.

In this sample, this clone turned up once. The genes are TRBV20-1 and TRBJ1-2; a possible D gene is TRBD1 (5 bases). Germline V gives CDR1 DFQATT, CDR2 SNEGSKA (reference sequence). Between the trimmed V and J ends, which lost 3 bases and 6 bases, there was a span of 17 bases. The CDR3 is 14 amino acids. The CDR3: CSASRGSVQNGYTF. CDR3 DNA sequence: TGCAGTGCTAGTAGGGGTTCGGTCCAGAATGGCTACACCTTC.

This sequence joins TRBV27 and TRBJ1-5, with 9 bases that match TRBD1. This CDR3 is built from 14 residues. Unmatched junction bases numbered 11, after V lost 10 bases and J lost 7 bases. CDR1 is MNHEY and CDR2 is SMNVEV in the germline V gene (reference sequence). CDR3 region: CATAPGTGNQPQHF. In nucleotides, the CDR3 is TGTGCCACCGCGCCTGGGACAGGGAACCAGCCCCAGCATTTT.

The J gene is TRBJ1-1, the V gene TRBV7-2; D is ambiguous. CDR3 length: 15 amino acids. Germline-derived CDR1 and CDR2 are SGHTA and FQGNSA. The V end was cut by 4 bases, the J end by 1 base, with 13 bases between. CDR3 sequence reads: CASSSPLRPNTEAFF. CDR3 DNA: TGTGCCAGCAGCTCCCCACTGCGCCCGAACACTGAAGCTTTCTTT.

The V gene is TRBV5-8, the J gene TRBJ1-2; TRBD1 aligns across 9 bases. The germline CDR1 and CDR2 sequences are SGHTS and YDEGEE. The CDR3 spans 14 residues. With V trimmed by 4 bases and J by 4 bases, 5 bases remained unmatched. The CDR3 is CASSLGQGSYGYTF. Here the CDR3 DNA reads TGTGCCAGCAGCCTGGGACAGGGAAGCTATGGCTACACCTTC.

The chain recombines TRBV7-2 with TRBJ2-7; 12 bases align to TRBD2. This CDR3 spans 14 amino acids. CDR1 is SGHTA, CDR2 FQGNSA, per germline. J lost 2 bases, V lost 5 bases, and 1 base had no gene match. The CDR3 nucleotides read TGTGCCAGCAGCCCTAGCGGGGGGGCCTACGAGCAGTACTTC. Amino acids: CASSPSGGAYEQYF.